Below, one T cell receptor (beta chain) is given with its context. Its specificity is unknown. While the first cohort had fewer than 850 subjects, the donors belonged to the separate validation cohort of 120 subjects. The germline V gene encodes CDR1 LGHNA and CDR2 YSLEER. The CDR3 runs to 13 residues. V shed 3 bases and J 6 bases; nucleotides not matched to a gene: 2. The data belong to a study of cytomegalovirus exposure and HLA in healthy donors. In the study overall: Per a later analysis, the roughly 690 first-cohort and 120 validation repertoires shared one platform.

General study findings and limits: Rare TCR sequences predominated, though certain public TCRs were found in many donors.

Sequenced by immunoSEQ multiplex PCR; TCRdb stores in-frame clones only, minus some. The sample shows about 250,000 clones, around nine tenths of them seen only once. The sample comprised PBMCs. The V and J genes are TRBV4-3 and TRBJ2-1; 7 bases are a match to TRBD2. This clonotype was sampled from a man between 18 and 35 years old in good health and CMV-seronegative. CDR3 sequence (DNA): TGCGCCAGCAGCCAGGGGGGGGGCAATGAGCAGTTCTTC. This gives the protein CASSQGGGNEQFF.